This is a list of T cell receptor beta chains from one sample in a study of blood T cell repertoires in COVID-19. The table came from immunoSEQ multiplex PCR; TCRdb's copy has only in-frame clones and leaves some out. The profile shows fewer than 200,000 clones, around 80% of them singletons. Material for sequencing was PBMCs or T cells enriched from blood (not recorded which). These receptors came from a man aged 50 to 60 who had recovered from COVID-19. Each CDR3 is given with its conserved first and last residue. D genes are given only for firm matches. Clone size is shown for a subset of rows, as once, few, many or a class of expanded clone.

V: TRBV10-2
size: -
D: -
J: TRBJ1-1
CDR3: CASSEWSGADTEAFF
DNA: TGCGCCAGCAGTGAGTGGAGTGGGGCGGACACTGAAGCTTTCTTT

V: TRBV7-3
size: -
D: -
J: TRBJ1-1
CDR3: CASSTTKNTEAFF
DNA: TGTGCCAGCAGCACAACAAAGAACACTGAAGCTTTCTTT

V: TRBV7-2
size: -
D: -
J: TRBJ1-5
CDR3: CASSPYPNQPQHF
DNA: TGTGCCAGCAGCCCCTACCCTAATCAGCCCCAGCATTTT

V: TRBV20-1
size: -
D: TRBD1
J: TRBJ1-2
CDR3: CSASGDRGKANYGYTF
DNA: TGCAGTGCTAGTGGGGACAGGGGGAAAGCTAACTATGGCTACACCTTC

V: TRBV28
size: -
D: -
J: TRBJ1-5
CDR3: CASSFVQDSRNQPQHF
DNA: TGTGCCAGCAGTTTCGTCCAGGACAGTCGTAATCAGCCCCAGCATTTT

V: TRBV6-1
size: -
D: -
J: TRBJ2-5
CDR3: CASSERRAQRALETQYF
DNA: TGTGCCAGCAGTGAACGGCGGGCCCAGAGAGCGCTAGAGACCCAGTACTTC

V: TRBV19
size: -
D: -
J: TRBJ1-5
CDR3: CASTDRQSNQPQHF
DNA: TGTGCCAGTACCGACAGACAGAGCAATCAGCCCCAGCATTTT

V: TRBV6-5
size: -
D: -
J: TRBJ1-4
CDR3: CASSYSGGHDEKLFF
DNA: TGTGCCAGCAGTTACTCAGGAGGGCACGACGAAAAACTGTTTTTT

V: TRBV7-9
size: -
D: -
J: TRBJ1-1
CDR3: CASREPTTVTEAFF
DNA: TGTGCCAGTAGAGAGCCAACGACTGTTACTGAAGCTTTCTTT

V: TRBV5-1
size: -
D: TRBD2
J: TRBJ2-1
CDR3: CASSLEGLEGREQFF
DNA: TGCGCCAGCAGCTTGGAGGGACTAGAGGGCAGGGAGCAGTTCTTC

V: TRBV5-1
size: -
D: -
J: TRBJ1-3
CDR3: CASMTDGGNTIYF
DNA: TGCGCCAGTATGACCGACGGGGGAAACACCATATATTTT

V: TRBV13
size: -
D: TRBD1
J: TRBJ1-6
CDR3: CASSIRDRASPLHF
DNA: TGTGCCAGCAGCATCCGGGACAGGGCTTCACCCCTCCACTTT

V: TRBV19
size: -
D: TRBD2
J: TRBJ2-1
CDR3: CASRIGAGDDLSYNEQFF
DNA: TGTGCCAGTAGAATAGGGGCGGGGGACGACCTCTCCTACAATGAGCAGTTCTTC

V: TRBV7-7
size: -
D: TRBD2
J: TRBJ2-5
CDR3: CASRPGLAGGQETQYF
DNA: TGTGCCAGCAGACCGGGGCTAGCGGGGGGGCAAGAGACCCAGTACTTC

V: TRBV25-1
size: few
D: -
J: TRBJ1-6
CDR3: CASSVEGNSPLHF
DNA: TGTGCCAGCAGTGTCGAGGGAAATTCACCCCTCCACTTT

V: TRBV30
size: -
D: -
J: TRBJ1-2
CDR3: CAWTEQGNYGYTF
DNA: TGTGCCTGGACTGAGCAGGGCAACTATGGCTACACCTTC

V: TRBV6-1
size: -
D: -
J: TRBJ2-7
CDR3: CASSEGIDGGYEQYF
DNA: TGTGCCAGCAGTGAAGGGATCGACGGGGGCTACGAGCAGTACTTC

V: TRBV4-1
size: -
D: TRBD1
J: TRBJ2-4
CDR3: CASSQIPGQGKNIQYF
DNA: TGCGCCAGCAGCCAGATTCCGGGACAGGGCAAAAACATTCAGTACTTC

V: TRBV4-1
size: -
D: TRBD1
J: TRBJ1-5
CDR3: CASSSTGTGAPAIGQPQHF
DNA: TGCGCCAGCAGTTCGACCGGGACAGGGGCCCCAGCCATCGGTCAGCCCCAGCATTTT

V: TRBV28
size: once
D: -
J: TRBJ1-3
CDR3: CASSVGRASGNTIYF
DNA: TGTGCCAGCAGTGTTGGGCGGGCCTCTGGAAACACCATATATTTT

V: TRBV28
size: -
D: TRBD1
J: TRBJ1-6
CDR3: CASSPPPRQGGSNSPLHF
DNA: TGTGCCAGCAGTCCCCCACCTCGACAGGGAGGTTCCAATTCACCCCTCCACTTT

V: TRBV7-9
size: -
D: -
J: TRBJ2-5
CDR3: CASSSGQQETQYF
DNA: TGTGCCAGCAGCTCCGGACAACAAGAGACCCAGTACTTC

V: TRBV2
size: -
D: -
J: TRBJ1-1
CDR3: CASSDEDSVSFF
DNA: TGTGCCAGCAGTGATGAGGACAGTGTGTCTTTCTTT

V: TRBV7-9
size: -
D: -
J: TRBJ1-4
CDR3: CASSYIQGEKLFF
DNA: TGTGCCAGCAGCTATATACAGGGTGAAAAACTGTTTTTT

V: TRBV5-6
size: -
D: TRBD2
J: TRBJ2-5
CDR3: CASSVRLAEETQYF
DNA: TGTGCCAGCAGCGTACGACTAGCGGAAGAGACCCAGTACTTC

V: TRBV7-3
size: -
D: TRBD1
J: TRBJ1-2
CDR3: CASSYRGGTGIGYGYTF
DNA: TGTGCCAGCAGCTATAGAGGGGGGACAGGGATTGGCTATGGCTACACCTTC

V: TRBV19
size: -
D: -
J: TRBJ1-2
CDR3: CASSLNSVYGYTF
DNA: TGTGCCAGTAGTCTCAACAGTGTCTATGGCTACACCTTC

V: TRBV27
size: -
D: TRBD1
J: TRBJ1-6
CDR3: CASSFRDRALPLHF
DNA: TGTGCCAGCAGTTTTCGGGACAGGGCTTTGCCCCTCCACTTT

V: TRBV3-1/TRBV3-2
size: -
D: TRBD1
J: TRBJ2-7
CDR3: CASSQAGGAYEQYF
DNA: TGTGCCAGCAGCCAAGCAGGGGGAGCCTACGAGCAGTACTTC

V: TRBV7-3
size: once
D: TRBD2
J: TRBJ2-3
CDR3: CASSVSSGGAGTDTQYF
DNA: TGTGCCAGCAGCGTTTCTAGCGGGGGGGCCGGCACAGATACGCAGTATTTT

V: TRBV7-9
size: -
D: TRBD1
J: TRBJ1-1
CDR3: CASSLVQGMNTEAFF
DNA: TGTGCCAGCAGCTTAGTACAGGGGATGAACACTGAAGCTTTCTTT

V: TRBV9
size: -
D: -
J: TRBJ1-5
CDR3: CASSASAGAGQPQHF
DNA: TGTGCCAGCAGCGCGAGCGCGGGGGCTGGACAGCCCCAGCATTTT

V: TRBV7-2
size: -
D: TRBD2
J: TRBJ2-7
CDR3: CASSRSRRAGSYEQYF
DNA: TGTGCCAGCAGTCGATCTCGTCGAGCGGGGAGCTACGAGCAGTACTTC

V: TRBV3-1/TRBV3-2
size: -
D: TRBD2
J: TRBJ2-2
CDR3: CASSHRLAGGPGELFF
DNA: TGTGCCAGCAGCCACCGACTAGCGGGGGGGCCCGGGGAGCTGTTTTTT

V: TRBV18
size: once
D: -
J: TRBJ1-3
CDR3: CASSTTVLSGNTIYF
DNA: TGTGCCAGCTCCACGACAGTGCTCTCTGGAAACACCATATATTTT

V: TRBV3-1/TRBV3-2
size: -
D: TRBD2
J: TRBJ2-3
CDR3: CASSSRGGGGTDTQYF
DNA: TGTGCCAGCAGCTCCCGGGGCGGGGGGGGCACAGATACGCAGTATTTT

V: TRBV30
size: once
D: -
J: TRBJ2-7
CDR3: CAWSVDLREQYF
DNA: TGTGCCTGGAGTGTAGACTTGCGGGAGCAGTACTTC

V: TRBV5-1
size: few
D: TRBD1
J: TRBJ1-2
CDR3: CASRHTGETNYGYTF
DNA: TGCGCCAGCAGGCATACAGGGGAGACTAACTATGGCTACACCTTC

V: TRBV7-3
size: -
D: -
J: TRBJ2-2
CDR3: CASSFQGANTGELFF
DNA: TGTGCCAGCAGCTTCCAAGGGGCGAACACCGGGGAGCTGTTTTTT

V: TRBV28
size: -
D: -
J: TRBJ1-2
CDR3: CASNPAGRLRIGYTF
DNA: TGTGCCAGCAACCCGGCGGGACGGCTCCGGATAGGCTACACCTTC

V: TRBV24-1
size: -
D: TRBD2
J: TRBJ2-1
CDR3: CATSQRGTYNEQFF
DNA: TGTGCCACCAGCCAGCGGGGTACCTACAATGAGCAGTTCTTC

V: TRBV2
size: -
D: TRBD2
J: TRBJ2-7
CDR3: CASSRAGPYEQYF
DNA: TGTGCCAGCAGTCGAGCGGGGCCCTACGAGCAGTACTTC

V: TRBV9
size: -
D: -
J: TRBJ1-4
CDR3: CASSARGSNEKLFF
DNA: TGTGCCAGCAGCGCAAGGGGGTCTAATGAAAAACTGTTTTTT

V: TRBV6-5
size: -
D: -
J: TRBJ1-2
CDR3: CASSNTGTYGYTF
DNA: TGTGCCAGCAGCAATACAGGGACCTATGGCTACACCTTC